This TCR beta chain was recorded in a study of identical twins. Study-wide results and limits: Out-of-frame alpha sequences that twins shared showed excess low generation probability. Memory repertoires showed no such pattern, whereas abundant cord blood beta clonotypes carried fewer insertions.

cDNA molecules carried unique molecular identifiers, and template switching added a universal primer site. MiXCR was run by TCRdb on the 5' RACE reads, yielding one entry per CDR3 protein. The data show fewer than 800,000 distinct CDR3 sequences, with roughly 6.6% seen just once and less than 2% held by the top ten. This clonotype was picked up many times. Its specificity is unknown. The same data also contributed to another study, on yellow fever vaccine responses in identical twins. In that study: Twins' T cell vaccine responses reportedly looked partly convergent, partly personalized.

The origin of this receptor is a woman aged 18-35 years in good health. The sequenced sample was PBMCs.

Here the CDR3 reads CAISRTSGGAGGNEQFF. The CDR3 DNA reads as TGTGCCATCAGTAGGACTAGCGGGGGGGCCGGTGGCAATGAGCAGTTCTTC. This sequence joins TRBV10-3 and TRBJ2-1, with 15 bases matching TRBD2. Germline V CDR1 and CDR2: ENHRY, SYGVKD. Germline trimming cut 5 bases from V and 6 bases from J; bases unmatched to any gene: 8. This CDR3 region has 17 residues.